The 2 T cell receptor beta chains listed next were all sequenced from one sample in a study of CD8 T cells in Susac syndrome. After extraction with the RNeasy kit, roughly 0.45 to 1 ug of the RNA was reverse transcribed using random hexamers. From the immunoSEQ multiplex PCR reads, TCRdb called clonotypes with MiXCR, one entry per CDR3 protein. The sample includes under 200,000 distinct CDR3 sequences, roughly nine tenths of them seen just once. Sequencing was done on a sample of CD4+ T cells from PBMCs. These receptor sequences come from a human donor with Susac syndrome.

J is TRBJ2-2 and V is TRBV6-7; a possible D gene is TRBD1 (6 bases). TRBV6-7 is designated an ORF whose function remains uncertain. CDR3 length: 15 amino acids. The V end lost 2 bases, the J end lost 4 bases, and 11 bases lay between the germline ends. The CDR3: CASSYLPGVTGELFF. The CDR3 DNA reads TGTGCCAGCAGTTACCTTCCAGGGGTCACCGGGGAGCTGTTTTTT.

The CDR3 sequence: CAWRGTGGSSPLHF. CDR3 sequence (DNA): TGTGCCTGGAGAGGGACCGGGGGTTCTTCACCCCTCCACTTT. V and J are TRBV30 and TRBJ1-6, with D tentatively TRBD1 (5 bases). V was shortened by 3 bases and J by 9 bases, with 15 bases between the two germline ends. The CDR3 runs 14 residues. The germline V gene encodes CDR1 GTSNPN and CDR2 SVGIG (reference sequence).